This T cell receptor (beta chain) was sequenced for a study of monozygotic twins with inflammatory bowel disease. Study results and caveats: Especially where disease activity was present, IBD patients had fewer clonotypes in common with others than healthy twins did.

Comment on this clonotype: As yet, its antigen is unknown.

Each UMI, carrying a 6-nucleotide sample barcode, came from template switching. TCRdb re-called the 5' RACE reads and catalogs CDR3 proteins one per entry, DNA excluded. There are 400,000 to 500,000 distinct CDR3 sequences in the sample, with more than 2% held by the top ten. CDR1 SGHRS and CDR2 YFSETQ come from the germline V gene. This CDR3 comprises 13 residues. Every single donor had an approximately 2.5 ml blood sample drawn. The TCR sequence derives from a human donor with ulcerative colitis or Crohn's disease, or a healthy co-twin of an affected twin (not recorded which). Sample: blood. This chain connects TRBV5-1 to TRBJ1-3. This CDR3 reads CASSFASGNTIYF.